A selection of T cell receptor beta chains follows, all from one sample in a study of regulatory T cells in long-lasting Graves disease. TCRdb recomputed calls from the multiplex PCR reads with MiXCR, one row per CDR3 protein. The sample consists of roughly 450,000 distinct CDR3 sequences, around 24% of them appearing once. Sequencing used peripheral blood mononuclear cells (PBMCs), obtained when the disease was refractory, from a patient treated with antithyroid drugs. These receptors were taken from a female donor with Graves disease. The conserved cysteine and the conserved F or W are not part of the CDR3 here.

V gene: TRBV2
J gene: TRBJ1-1
CDR3 protein: ASGGPVMNTEAF

V gene: TRBV20-1
J gene: TRBJ2-7
CDR3 protein: SARPPKQGPSPFLEQY

V gene: TRBV2
J gene: TRBJ2-1
CDR3 protein: ASSEALGGREQF

V gene: TRBV29-1
J gene: TRBJ1-1
CDR3 protein: SVATSEAF

V gene: TRBV6-1
J gene: TRBJ2-7
CDR3 protein: ASLGGTGSHEQY

V gene: TRBV25-1
J gene: TRBJ2-5
CDR3 protein: ASSEWGRSEETQY

V gene: TRBV20-1
J gene: TRBJ2-7
CDR3 protein: SARDRTGREVYEQY

V gene: TRBV20-1
J gene: TRBJ1-2
CDR3 protein: SAGRDITNWGYT

V gene: TRBV7-2
J gene: TRBJ1-1
CDR3 protein: ASSEETVGTEAF

V gene: TRBV29-1
J gene: TRBJ2-5
CDR3 protein: SDQTGGETQY

V gene: TRBV5-1
J gene: TRBJ1-2
CDR3 protein: ASSQTTGRATYGYT

V gene: TRBV19
J gene: TRBJ1-2
CDR3 protein: ASRIETGGGLNGYT

V gene: TRBV7-8
J gene: TRBJ1-1
CDR3 protein: ASSRRDTRKAF

V gene: TRBV7-9
J gene: TRBJ2-5
CDR3 protein: ASSSFLGVETQY

V gene: TRBV9
J gene: TRBJ1-1
CDR3 protein: ASSARDPGPGDEAF

V gene: TRBV7-9
J gene: TRBJ2-5
CDR3 protein: ASSSSGETQY

V gene: TRBV20-1
J gene: TRBJ2-7
CDR3 protein: SARAAGLAGYEQY

V gene: TRBV29-1
J gene: TRBJ2-7
CDR3 protein: SVEGLAGVHEQY

V gene: TRBV30
J gene: TRBJ2-5
CDR3 protein: AWNLRGLETQY

V gene: TRBV2
J gene: TRBJ1-5
CDR3 protein: ASSEEAASNQPQH

V gene: TRBV5-1
J gene: TRBJ2-2
CDR3 protein: ASSLASPPTGELF

V gene: TRBV20-1
J gene: TRBJ1-2
CDR3 protein: SARDLTLGHYGYT

V gene: TRBV10-3
J gene: TRBJ1-4
CDR3 protein: AIRRTGEGEKLF

V gene: TRBV2
J gene: TRBJ1-4
CDR3 protein: ASSEIQGAENEKLF

V gene: TRBV5-5
J gene: TRBJ2-5
CDR3 protein: ASSFPTASQY

V gene: TRBV30
J gene: TRBJ2-4
CDR3 protein: AWNRKAVNIQY